The clone carrying this TCR beta chain was seen a handful of times. Its specificity is not known. The sample is drawn from a study of T cells after yellow fever vaccination. The CDR3 runs to 12 residues. The ends were cut back, 5 bases at V and 7 bases at J, with 11 bases in the middle. Findings of the study overall: Bulk-population clonotypes that are abundant could appear as contaminants in FACS-sorted repertoires.

TCR cDNA, made by 5'RACE template switching, carried an added universal primer site and UMIs. A single record per CDR3 protein comes from TCRdb applying MiXCR to the 5' RACE reads. The sample lists roughly 400,000 distinct CDR3 sequences; around 19% were seen once. The TCR sequence derives from a young man who received the YFV17D yellow fever vaccine. The rearrangement uses TRBV12-3 or TRBV12-4 and TRBJ1-1; weak D call: TRBD1 (5 bases). The sequences come from PBMCs, collected before the yellow fever booster vaccination. The CDR3 is CASSPGANEAFF. CDR3 sequence (DNA): TGTGCCAGCAGTCCCGGGGCAAATGAAGCTTTCTTT.